The 12 T cell receptor beta chains below come from one sample, sequenced in a study of siplizumab effects on memory and regulatory T cells. The repertoire was sequenced with immunoSEQ multiplex PCR; TCRdb's copy has only in-frame clones and lacks some. The table records around 100,000 clones, approximately 92% of them present only once. The sequenced material came from CD4+ T cells sorted from blood. The receptor set was obtained from a human donor in good health.

This chain joins TRBV6-5 and TRBJ2-5; possibly TRBD2 for D (6 bases). In germline, CDR1 is MNHEY, CDR2 SVGAGI. The CDR3 is 13 residues long. V lost 5 bases and J lost 7, with 14 bases in between. CDR3 coding DNA: TGTGCCAGCAGTGGGCGGGACCCGCCGACCCAGTACTTC. Its translation: CASSGRDPPTQYF.

The rearrangement joins TRBV7-8 to TRBJ2-1; TRBD2 might be the D (7 bases). Germline CDR1 reads SGHVS; CDR2 reads FQNEAQ. The length of the CDR3 is 15 residues. Trimming took off 7 bases at V and 8 bases at J, with 21 bases between the two ends. The CDR3 DNA reads TGTGCCAGCACTTTAGGAGGGGGGGCCGGCGATGAGCAGTTCTTC. The encoded protein is CASTLGGGAGDEQFF.

This rearrangement joins TRBV10-3 to TRBJ1-1; 10 bases are a match to TRBD1. CDR1 is ENHRY, CDR2 SYGVKD, per germline. Trimming cost V 6 bases and J 1 base; bases outside gene matches: 5. This CDR3 spans 15 amino acids. This CDR3 reads CAISLGQGKNTEAFF. CDR3 sequence (DNA): TGTGCCATCAGCCTGGGACAGGGGAAGAACACTGAAGCTTTCTTT.

This sequence joins TRBV7-9 and TRBJ1-2, with no clear D. Per germline, CDR1 SEHNR and CDR2 FQNEAQ (reference sequence). Trimming pared 4 bases from V and 6 bases from J, leaving 9 bases between. CDR3 length: 12 amino acids. CDR3 protein: CASSSGLNGYTF. The CDR3, as DNA: TGTGCCAGCAGCTCCGGATTAAATGGCTACACCTTC.

A few counts support this clone. The V and J genes are TRBV5-6 and TRBJ2-2; a weak D match, TRBD2 (5 bases). With 4 bases removed from V and 4 bases from J, the gap between germline ends came to 11 bases. The CDR3 totals 14 residues. Germline V lookup: CDR1 SGHDT, CDR2 YYEEEE. The CDR3 DNA sequence: TGTGCCAGCAGCCTCTGGACTGGCACCGGGGAGCTGTTTTTT. Translation gives CASSLWTGTGELFF. The full variable domain, with the rest looked up from reference TRBV5-6 and TRBJ2-2, is DAGVTQSPTHLIKTRGQQVTLRCSPKSGHDTVSWYQQALGQGPQFIFQYYEEEERQRGNFPDRFSGHQFPNYSSELNVNALLLGDSALYLCASSLWTGTGELFFGEGSRLTVL.

This rearrangement joins TRBV6-1 to TRBJ2-5, with D tentatively TRBD1 or TRBD2 (5 bases each). V was trimmed by 7 bases and J by 5 bases, leaving 17 bases between them. The CDR3 extends over 14 amino acids. Germline V gene sequence: CDR1 MNHNS, CDR2 SASEGT. CDR3 loop: CASIFRGAVETQYF. The CDR3 DNA sequence: TGTGCCAGCATCTTCCGAGGGGCCGTGGAGACCCAGTACTTC.

This chain uses TRBV6-5 with TRBJ2-2; D perhaps matches TRBD1 (6 bases). The CDR3 loop spans 15 amino acids. Germline V gives CDR1 MNHEY, CDR2 SVGAGI. Trimming stripped 0 bases from V and 3 bases from J, with 8 bases between. The chain's CDR3 is CASSYSWTDTGELFF. CDR3 DNA sequence: TGTGCCAGCAGTTACTCCTGGACAGACACCGGGGAGCTGTTTTTT.

The chain couples TRBV7-9 to TRBJ1-1; unclear D gene. V lost 2 bases and J 2 bases, leaving 3 bases between the germline ends. The CDR3 contains 12 residues. The V gene's germline CDR1 is SEHNR and CDR2 FQNEAQ (reference sequence). The CDR3 bases are TGTGCCAGCAGCTTACTAAACACTGAAGCTTTCTTT. It yields the protein CASSLLNTEAFF.

In its sample, this clone was seen once. The chain combines TRBV6-5 with TRBJ1-2, with D maybe TRBD1 (5 bases). The CDR3 runs 15 residues. The V end was cut by 6 bases, the J end by 7 bases, with 21 bases between. Germline CDR1 MNHEY, CDR2 SVGAGI. DNA of the CDR3: TGTGCCAGCAGGACAGCCTCCGGGTCAGGTCGTGGCTACACCTTC. Translating gives CASRTASGSGRGYTF.

V usage is TRBV4-3 and J usage is TRBJ1-1, with 8 nucleotides matching TRBD1. The V gene end was trimmed by 4 bases and the J gene end by 5 bases; junction bases not matched to a gene: 15. Germline CDR1 is LGHNA and CDR2 is YSLEER. The CDR3 is 17 amino acids. The CDR3: CASSRNRELTGVTEAFF. In DNA, the CDR3 is TGCGCCAGCAGCCGAAACCGGGAGTTGACAGGGGTTACTGAAGCTTTCTTT.

The V gene is TRBV7-2, the J gene TRBJ1-2, with TRBD1 matching 7 bases. CDR3 size: 15 residues. The trim removed 6 bases at V and 4 bases at J, leaving 11 bases unmatched. Germline CDR1 reads SGHTA; CDR2 reads FQGNSA. The CDR3 protein is CASRESSDRSYGYTF. The CDR3 DNA is TGTGCCAGCAGAGAAAGTTCGGACAGGTCCTATGGCTACACCTTC.

The rearrangement uses TRBV7-9 and TRBJ2-7; 7 bases are a match to TRBD1. Trimming at V came to 3 bases and at J to 7 bases, leaving 12 bases not matched to a gene. The germline CDR1 and CDR2 sequences are SEHNR and FQNEAQ (reference sequence). The CDR3 spans 15 residues. The CDR3 DNA reads as TGTGCCAGCAGCTTTAGTCGACAGGGCAGGGGGGAGCAGTACTTC. Its protein product is CASSFSRQGRGEQYF.